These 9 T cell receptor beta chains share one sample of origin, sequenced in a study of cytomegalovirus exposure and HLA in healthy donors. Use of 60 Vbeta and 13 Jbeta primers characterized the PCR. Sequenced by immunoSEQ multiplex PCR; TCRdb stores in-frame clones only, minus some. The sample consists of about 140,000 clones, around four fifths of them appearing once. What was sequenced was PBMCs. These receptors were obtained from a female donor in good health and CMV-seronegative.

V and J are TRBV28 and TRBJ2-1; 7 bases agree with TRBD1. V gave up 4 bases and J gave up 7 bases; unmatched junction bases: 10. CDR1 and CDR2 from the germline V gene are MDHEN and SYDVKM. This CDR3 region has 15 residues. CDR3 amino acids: CASSSQGQPFNEQFF. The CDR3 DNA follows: TGTGCCAGCAGTTCGCAGGGACAGCCCTTTAATGAGCAGTTCTTC.

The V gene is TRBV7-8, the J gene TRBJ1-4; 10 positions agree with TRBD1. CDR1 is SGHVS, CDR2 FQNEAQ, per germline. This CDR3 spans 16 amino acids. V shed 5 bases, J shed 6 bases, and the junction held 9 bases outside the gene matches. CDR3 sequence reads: CASSIHTGTGDEKLFF. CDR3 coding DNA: TGTGCCAGCAGCATACATACCGGGACAGGGGATGAAAAACTGTTTTTT.

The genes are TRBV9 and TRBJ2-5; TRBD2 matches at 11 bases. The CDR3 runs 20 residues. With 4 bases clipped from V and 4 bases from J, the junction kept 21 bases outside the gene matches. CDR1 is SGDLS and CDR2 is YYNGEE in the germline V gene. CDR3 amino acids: CASSPRSTVLPLAGGETQYF. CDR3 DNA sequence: TGTGCCAGCAGCCCTCGCTCGACAGTTCTCCCGCTAGCGGGAGGAGAGACCCAGTACTTC.

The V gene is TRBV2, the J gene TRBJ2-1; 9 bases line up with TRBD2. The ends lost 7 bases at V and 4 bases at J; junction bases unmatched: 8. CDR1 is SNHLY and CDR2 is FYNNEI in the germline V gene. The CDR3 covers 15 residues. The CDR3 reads CASMGRLADYNEQFF. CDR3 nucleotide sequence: TGTGCCAGCATGGGTAGACTAGCGGATTACAATGAGCAGTTCTTC.

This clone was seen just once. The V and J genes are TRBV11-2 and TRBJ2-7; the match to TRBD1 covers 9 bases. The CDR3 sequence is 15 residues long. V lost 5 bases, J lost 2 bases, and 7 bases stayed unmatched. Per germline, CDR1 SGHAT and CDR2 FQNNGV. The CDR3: CASSRRGTGPYEQYF. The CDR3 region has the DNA TGTGCCAGCAGCCGGCGCGGGACAGGGCCCTACGAGCAGTACTTC. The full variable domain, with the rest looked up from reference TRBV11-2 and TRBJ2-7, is EAGVAQSPRYKIIEKRQSVAFWCNPISGHATLYWYQQILGQGPKLLIQFQNNGVVDDSQLPKDRFSAERLKGVDSTLKIQPAKLEDSAVYLCASSRRGTGPYEQYFGPGTRLTVT.

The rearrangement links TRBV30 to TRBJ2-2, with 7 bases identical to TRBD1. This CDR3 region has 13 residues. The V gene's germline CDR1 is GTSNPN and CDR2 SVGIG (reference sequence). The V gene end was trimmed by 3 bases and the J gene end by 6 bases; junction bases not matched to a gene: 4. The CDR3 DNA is TGTGCCTGGAGGGAAACAGGGGCCGGGGAGCTGTTTTTT. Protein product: CAWRETGAGELFF.

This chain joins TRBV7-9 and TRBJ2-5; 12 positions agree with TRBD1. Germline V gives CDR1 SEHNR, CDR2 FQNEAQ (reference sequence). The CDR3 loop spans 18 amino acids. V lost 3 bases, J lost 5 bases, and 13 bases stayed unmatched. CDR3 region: CASSLGRMGQGARETQYF. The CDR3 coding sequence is TGTGCCAGCAGCTTGGGCCGTATGGGACAGGGGGCAAGGGAGACCCAGTACTTC.

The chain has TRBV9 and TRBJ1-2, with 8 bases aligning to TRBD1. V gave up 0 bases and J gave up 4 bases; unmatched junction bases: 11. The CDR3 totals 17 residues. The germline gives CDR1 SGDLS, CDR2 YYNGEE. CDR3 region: CASSVGGTGPLIYGYTF. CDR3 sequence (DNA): TGTGCCAGCAGCGTAGGAGGGACAGGACCCCTCATCTATGGCTACACCTTC.

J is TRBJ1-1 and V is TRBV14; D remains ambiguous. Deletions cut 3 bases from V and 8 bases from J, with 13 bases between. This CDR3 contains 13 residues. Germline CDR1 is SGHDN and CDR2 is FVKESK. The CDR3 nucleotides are TGTGCCAGCAGCCAGGCGAGGGCTGGCGAAGCTTTCTTT. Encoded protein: CASSQARAGEAFF.